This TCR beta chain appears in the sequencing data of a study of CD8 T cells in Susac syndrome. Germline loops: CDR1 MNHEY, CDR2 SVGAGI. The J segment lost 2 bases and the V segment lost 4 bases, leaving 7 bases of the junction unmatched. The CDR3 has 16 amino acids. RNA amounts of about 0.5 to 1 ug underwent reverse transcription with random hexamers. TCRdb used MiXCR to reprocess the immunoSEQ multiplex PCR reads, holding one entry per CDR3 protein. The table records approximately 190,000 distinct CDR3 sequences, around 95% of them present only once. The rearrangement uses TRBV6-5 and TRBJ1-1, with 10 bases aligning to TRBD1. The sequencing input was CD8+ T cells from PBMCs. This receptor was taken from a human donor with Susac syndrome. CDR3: CASSLGQGEANTEAFF. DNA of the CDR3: TGTGCCAGCAGTTTAGGACAGGGGGAAGCTAACACTGAAGCTTTCTTT.